Sequencing of this T cell receptor (beta chain) was carried out in a study of T cell responses to AZD1222 COVID-19 vaccine. Study context: Second-dose timings of about 4 or about 12 weeks were pooled.

General study points: Dominant at 160-218 and 743-854, vaccine-associated CD4 TCRs also spanned spike. Regions left unmutated in variants are reportedly the target of nearly half of spike-specific TCRs.

Regarding this clone: Its antigen is unknown.

Clones were sequenced by immunoSEQ multiplex PCR, and TCRdb holds only the in-frame ones, with some missing. This table has about 130,000 clones, about 90% appearing once. V dropped 4 bases and J dropped 2 bases, with 5 bases sitting between them. Germline V lookup: CDR1 SNHLY, CDR2 FYNNEI. This CDR3 contains 12 residues. This specimen was peripheral blood, taken on day 0 of AZD1222 vaccination. The receptor was isolated from an adult in good health. V usage is TRBV2 and J usage is TRBJ1-2; D is uncertain. CDR3 nucleotide sequence: TGTGCCAGCAGTGCAGAGAACTATGGCTACACCTTC. Amino acids: CASSAENYGYTF.